The T cell receptor (beta chain) under discussion was sequenced for a study of shared clonotypes between healthy human individuals (dated by TCRdb to the early 2020s). With regard to the full study: The cohort included three men and a couple of women between 18 and 49 years of age. To increase sequencing depth and limit assay-specific biases, different laboratories used diverse techniques to prepare libraries and sequence TCR repertoires. The study deeply sequenced blood TCR repertoires of five healthy adults to estimate repertoire size and the extent of clonotype sharing between individuals. Between about 0.9 and 10 billion PBMCs per donor were obtained by leukapheresis. Per donor, three plates each were used for CD4 naive and CD4 memory, two for CD8 naive, and one for CD8 memory. Points the paper makes about the study in general: Sharing across several donors was observed for roughly 5.4% of naive CD4, 3% to 4% of naive CD8, roughly 2.4% of memory CD4, and about 0.39% of memory CD8 clonotypes. Incomplete sequencing was indicated by rarefaction of sorted-subset datasets, despite the large sequencing depth. Naive subsets generally had larger estimated clonotype richness than memory subsets did. Sampling was restricted to blood, and TCR repertoires in tissue are likely to differ from TCR repertoires in blood. Higher generation probabilities were observed for clonotypes shared by all four sorted-subset donors than for non-shared clonotypes. Because the study included only a small number of donors, the genetic and exposure-history diversity represented was limited. Based on pairwise subsampling, the degree of clonotype sharing among donors was expected to be affected by sequencing depth.

The donors were healthy, HIV-negative adults with no recently reported acute infections or vaccinations. Only Caucasian adults living in Nashville, Tennessee, USA were represented among the donors. CD4+ T cells were enriched by magnetic negative selection, after which naive cells were positively selected on CD45RA and the negative fraction was taken as the memory subset. After blood collection by leukapheresis, PBMCs were isolated using Ficoll-Histopaque density gradient centrifugation and then cryopreserved in the vapor phase of liquid nitrogen. Purity and quantity of every magnetically sorted T cell population were checked by analytical flow cytometry. Genomic DNA was isolated from each sorted fraction and quantified by UV absorbance on a Nanodrop 2000c. Using the deep immunoSEQ assay, multiplex PCR amplified TCR CDR3 regions from genomic DNA. Extracted genomic DNA from each cell subset was spread evenly across all wells of several immunoSEQ 96-well plates, with each plate serving as a replicate. Each replicate PCR for sorted subsets received around 200 ng genomic DNA, equal to tens of thousands of T cell genomes. Purified libraries were quantified with a Qubit 3.0 fluorometer, sized on a Bioanalyzer 2100, and re-quantified with the KAPA Library Quantification kit. A separate single-read 150-cycle Illumina NextSeq 550 flow cell was used to sequence each immunoSEQ 96-well plate. As for the original processing: Because only junctional sequences without quality scores were contained in the immunoSEQ output, filtering matching that applied to full-length reads could not be performed. To assign V/J genes and CDR3, sequences were annotated against IMGT germline references using PyIR, a Python wrapper for IgBLAST v1.9. Reads were removed for weak V/J assignments (E-value above 1e-6), missing CDR3, stop codons, out-of-frame junctions, or ambiguous translated residues. V3J clonotypes were defined as sequences sharing the same inferred V gene, J gene, and CDR3 amino acid sequence. Percentage overlap between repertoires was computed as shared unique clonotypes divided by the size of the smaller repertoire. RTK rarefaction, the Chao1 estimator, and Recon v2.1 estimates of unobserved clonotypes were used to assess repertoire richness. Generation probabilities were computed with OLGA for all TCRbeta clonotypes obtained by the gDNA method from a handful of donors. TCRdb holds this immuneACCESS table with in-frame rearrangements only. Some clones are missing; in checked studies, unresolved V genes explain under half, and the rest has no known cause. That table is the source of V, J and clone size, and D and trimming were worked out from the DNA. A total of 2,500,000 or so clones appear in this sample, roughly 93% of them only once. Of the sample, 0.36% falls within the top ten clones.

Regarding this clone: Its target antigen remains unknown. Base qualities are not at hand, and no much larger clone is one base apart.

Reading from cysteine to phenylalanine, the CDR3 counts 13 amino acids. This entry keeps only the CDR3 DNA: 39 bases, framed from base 1. The junction shows trimming of 0 bases on V and 5 bases on J, plus 8 bases between the germline ends. The germline V gene specifies MGHRA as CDR1 and YSYEKL as CDR2. The chain is made from TRBV4-1 and TRBJ2-7; the D gene is possibly TRBD1 or TRBD2, with 5 bases matching each. This TCR derives from a man aged 18 to 29 in good health. Some clones in this sample may be carry-over from other donors' samples. Specimen: naive CD4+ T cells from PBMCs. The cell subset or site label of this sample denotes: CD45RA+ positively selected. The CDR3 has the sequence CASSQEMGDEQYF. The nucleotide sequence reads TGCGCCAGCAGCCAAGAAATGGGGGACGAGCAGTACTTC.